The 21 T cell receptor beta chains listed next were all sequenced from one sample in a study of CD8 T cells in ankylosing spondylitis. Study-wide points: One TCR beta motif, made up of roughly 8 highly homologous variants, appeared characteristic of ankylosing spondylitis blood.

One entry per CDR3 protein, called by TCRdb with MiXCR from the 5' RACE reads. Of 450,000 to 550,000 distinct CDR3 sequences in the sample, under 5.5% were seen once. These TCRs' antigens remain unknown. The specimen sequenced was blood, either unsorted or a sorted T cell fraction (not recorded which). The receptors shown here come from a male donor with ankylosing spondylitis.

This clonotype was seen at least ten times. CDR3 nucleotide sequence: TGCGCCAGCAGTTTCGGACAGGCTAATGAAAAACTGTTTTTT. Translated, it gives CASSFGQANEKLFF. The chain carries TRBV10-1 and TRBJ1-4; TRBD1 aligns across 7 bases. This CDR3 has 14 residues. V gave up 5 bases and J gave up 3 bases; unmatched junction bases: 3. Looked up from germline, CDR1 is WNHNN and CDR2 is SYGVQD (reference sequence).

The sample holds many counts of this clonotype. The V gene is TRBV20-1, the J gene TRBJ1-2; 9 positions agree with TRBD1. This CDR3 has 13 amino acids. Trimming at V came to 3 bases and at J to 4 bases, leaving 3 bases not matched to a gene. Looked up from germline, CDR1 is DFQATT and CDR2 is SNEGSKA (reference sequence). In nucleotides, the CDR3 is TGCAGTGCTAGGGGACAGGGACCCTATGGCTACACCTTC. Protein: CSARGQGPYGYTF.

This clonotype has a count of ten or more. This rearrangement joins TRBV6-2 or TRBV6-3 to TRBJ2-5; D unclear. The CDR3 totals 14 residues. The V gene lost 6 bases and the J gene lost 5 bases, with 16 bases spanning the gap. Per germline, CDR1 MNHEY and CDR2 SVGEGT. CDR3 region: CASSTTGRRETQYF. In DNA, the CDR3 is TGTGCCAGCAGCACTACGGGCCGGCGGGAGACCCAGTACTTC.

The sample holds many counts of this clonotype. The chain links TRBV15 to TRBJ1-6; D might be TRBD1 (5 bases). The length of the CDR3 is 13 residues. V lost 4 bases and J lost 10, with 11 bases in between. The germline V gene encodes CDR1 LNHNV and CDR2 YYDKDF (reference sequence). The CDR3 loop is CATSIRRDSPLHF. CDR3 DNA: TGTGCCACCAGCATTAGACGGGACTCACCCCTCCACTTT.

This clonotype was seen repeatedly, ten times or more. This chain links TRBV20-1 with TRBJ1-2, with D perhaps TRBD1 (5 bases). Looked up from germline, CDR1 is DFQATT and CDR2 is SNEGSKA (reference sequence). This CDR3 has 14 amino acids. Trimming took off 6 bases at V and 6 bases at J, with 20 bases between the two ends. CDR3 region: CSATLGLINHGYTF. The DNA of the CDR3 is TGCAGTGCCACCCTGGGACTTATCAACCATGGCTACACCTTC.

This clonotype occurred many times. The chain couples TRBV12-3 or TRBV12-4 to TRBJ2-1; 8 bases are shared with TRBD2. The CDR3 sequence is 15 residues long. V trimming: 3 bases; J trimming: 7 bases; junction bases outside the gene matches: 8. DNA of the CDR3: TGTGCCAGCAGTTTGGCGGGAGGAGGGGTAAATGAGCAGTTCTTC. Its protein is CASSLAGGGVNEQFF.

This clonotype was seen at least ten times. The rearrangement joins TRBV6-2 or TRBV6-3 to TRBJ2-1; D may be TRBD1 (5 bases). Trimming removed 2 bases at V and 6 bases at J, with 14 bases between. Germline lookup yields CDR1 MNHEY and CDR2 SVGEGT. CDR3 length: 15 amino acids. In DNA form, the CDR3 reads TGTGCCAGCAGTTACGCTAACCGAAGGGGCAATGAGCAGTTCTTC. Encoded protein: CASSYANRRGNEQFF.

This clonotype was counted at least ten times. The CDR3 DNA is TGTGCCACCAGTGATTTGGGACGGGGAGATACGCAGTATTTT. This encodes CATSDLGRGDTQYF. The chain joins TRBV24-1 to TRBJ2-3; a weak D match, TRBD2 (5 bases). From germline, CDR1 is KGHDR and CDR2 SFDVKD. This CDR3 has 14 residues. V was trimmed by 0 bases and J by 5 bases, leaving 8 bases between them.

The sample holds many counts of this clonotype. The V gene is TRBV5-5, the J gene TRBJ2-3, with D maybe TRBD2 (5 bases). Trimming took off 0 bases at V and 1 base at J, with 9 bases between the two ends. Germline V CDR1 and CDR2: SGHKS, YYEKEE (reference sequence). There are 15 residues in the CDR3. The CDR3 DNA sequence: TGTGCCAGCAGCTTGGCCAGCGGCGGCACAGATACGCAGTATTTT. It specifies CASSLASGGTDTQYF.

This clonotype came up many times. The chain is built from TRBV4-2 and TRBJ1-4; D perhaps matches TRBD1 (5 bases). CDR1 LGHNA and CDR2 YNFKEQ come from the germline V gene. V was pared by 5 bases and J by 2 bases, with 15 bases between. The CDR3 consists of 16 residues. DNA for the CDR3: TGTGCCAGCAGCTCCCTAGATCGGGGCACTAATGAAAAACTGTTTTTT. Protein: CASSSLDRGTNEKLFF.

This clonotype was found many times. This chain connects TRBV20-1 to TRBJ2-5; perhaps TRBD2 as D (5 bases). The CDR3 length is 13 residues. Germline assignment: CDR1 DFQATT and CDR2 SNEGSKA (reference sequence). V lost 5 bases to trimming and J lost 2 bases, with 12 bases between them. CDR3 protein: CSAESGRQETQYF. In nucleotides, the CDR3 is TGCAGTGCTGAAAGCGGCAGGCAAGAGACCCAGTACTTC.

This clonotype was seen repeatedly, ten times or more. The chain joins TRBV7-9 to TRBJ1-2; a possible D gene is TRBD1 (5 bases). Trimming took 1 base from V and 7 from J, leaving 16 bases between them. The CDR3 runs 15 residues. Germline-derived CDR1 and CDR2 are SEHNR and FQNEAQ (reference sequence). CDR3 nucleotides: TGTGCCAGCAGCTTAGGCGGAGGGGACTGGGCTGGCTACACCTTC. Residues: CASSLGGGDWAGYTF.

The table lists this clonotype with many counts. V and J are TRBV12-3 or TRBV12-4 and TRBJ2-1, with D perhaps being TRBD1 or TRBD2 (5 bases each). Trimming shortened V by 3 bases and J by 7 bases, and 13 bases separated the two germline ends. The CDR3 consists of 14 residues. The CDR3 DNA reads TGTGCCAGCAGTTTTGTGGGGCGCGGGAATGAGCAGTTCTTC. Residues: CASSFVGRGNEQFF.

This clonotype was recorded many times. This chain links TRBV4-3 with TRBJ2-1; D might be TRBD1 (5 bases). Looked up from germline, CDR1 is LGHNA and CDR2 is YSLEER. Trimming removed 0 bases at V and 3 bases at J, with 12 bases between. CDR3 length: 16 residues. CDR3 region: CASSQDWGTDYNEQFF. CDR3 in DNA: TGCGCCAGCAGCCAAGATTGGGGCACCGACTACAATGAGCAGTTCTTC.

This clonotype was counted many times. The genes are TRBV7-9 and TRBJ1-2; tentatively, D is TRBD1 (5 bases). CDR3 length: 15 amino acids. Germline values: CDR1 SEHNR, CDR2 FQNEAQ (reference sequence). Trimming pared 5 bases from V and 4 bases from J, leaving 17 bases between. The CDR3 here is CASSAVQEFGYGYTF. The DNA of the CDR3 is TGTGCCAGCAGCGCAGTACAGGAATTCGGCTATGGCTACACCTTC.

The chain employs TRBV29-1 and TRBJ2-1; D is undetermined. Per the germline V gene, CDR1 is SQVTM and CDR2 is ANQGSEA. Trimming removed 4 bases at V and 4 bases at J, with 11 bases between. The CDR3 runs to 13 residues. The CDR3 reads CSVGVQGYNEQFF. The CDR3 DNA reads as TGCAGCGTTGGGGTCCAAGGGTACAATGAGCAGTTCTTC.

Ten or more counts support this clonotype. The CDR3 DNA reads as TGTGCCAGCAGTTACTCTGGGGGGAGTGAAGCTTTCTTT. Protein: CASSYSGGSEAFF. The chain joins TRBV6-5 to TRBJ1-1, with a weak D call TRBD1 (5 bases). The V gene lost 0 bases and the J gene lost 7 bases, with 9 bases spanning the gap. Looked up from germline, CDR1 is MNHEY and CDR2 is SVGAGI. This CDR3 is built from 13 residues.

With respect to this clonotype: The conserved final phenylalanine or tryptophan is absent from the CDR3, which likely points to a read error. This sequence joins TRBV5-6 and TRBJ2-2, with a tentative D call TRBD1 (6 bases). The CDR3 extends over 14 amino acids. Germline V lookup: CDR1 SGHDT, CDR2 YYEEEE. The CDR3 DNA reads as TGCGCCAGCAGCTTGGACAGAGACACCGGGGAGCTGTTTCTT. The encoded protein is CASSLDRDTGELFL.

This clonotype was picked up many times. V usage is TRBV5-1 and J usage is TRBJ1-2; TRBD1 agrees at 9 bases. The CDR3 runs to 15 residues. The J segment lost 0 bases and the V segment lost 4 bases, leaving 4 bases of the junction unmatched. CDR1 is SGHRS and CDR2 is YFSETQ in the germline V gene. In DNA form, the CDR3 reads TGCGCCAGCAGCCGGGACAGGGTAGCTAACTATGGCTACACCTTC. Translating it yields CASSRDRVANYGYTF.

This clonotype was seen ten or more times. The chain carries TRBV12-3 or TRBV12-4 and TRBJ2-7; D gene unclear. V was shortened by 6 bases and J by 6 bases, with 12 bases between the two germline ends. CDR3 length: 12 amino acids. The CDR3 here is CASSPNVFEQYF. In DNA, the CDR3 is TGTGCCAGCAGCCCCAACGTCTTCGAGCAGTACTTC.

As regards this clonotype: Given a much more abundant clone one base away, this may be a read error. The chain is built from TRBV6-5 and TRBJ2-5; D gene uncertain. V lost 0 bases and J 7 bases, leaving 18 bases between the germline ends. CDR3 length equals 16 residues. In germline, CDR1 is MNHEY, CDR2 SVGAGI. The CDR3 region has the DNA TGTGCCAGCAGTTACTCGAATCGGGTGCGCAAAGGGACCCAGTACTTC. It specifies CASSYSNRVRKGTQYF.